The present TCR beta chain was sequenced within a study of CD8+ T cells in alopecia areata. Across the whole study: Percentage of affected scalp area was the basis on which treated patients' severity was scored. Overall study findings and caveats: Lesional scalp, especially alopecia totalis/universalis, showed higher clonality than normal scalp.

As regards this clone: Its antigen is unidentified.

This CDR3 region has 13 residues. V lost 4 bases to trimming and J lost 2 bases, with 10 bases between them. From germline, CDR1 is SGHRS and CDR2 YFSETQ. Specified treatment: oral pan-JAK inhibitor, 5-10 mg twice daily. A FACSAria was used to sort CD4+ and CD8+ T cells. These cells came from PBMCs. Isolated RNA was reverse transcribed into cDNA used as the sequencing template. Repertoires were generated with immunoSEQ multiplex PCR, while TCRdb's copy carries only in-frame clones and drops some. The table lists under 200,000 clones, around 59% of them singletons. The clonotype was recovered from a human donor with alopecia areata. Sequenced here: CD4+ T cells sorted from blood, sampled at week 24, from a patient treated with tofacitinib. The chain couples TRBV5-1 to TRBJ2-7, with a possible D match to TRBD2 (5 bases). The CDR3 coding sequence is TGCGCCAGCAGCCCGGGATCGGCCTACGAGCAGTACTTC. As protein: CASSPGSAYEQYF.